In this sample, the clone carrying this TCR beta chain turned up a few times. Its antigen is currently unknown. These data originate in a study of T-cell reconstitution after alpha-beta-depleted transplantation in children. Study results and limitations: Expanded graft clones, several hundred of them, were reportedly the source of alpha-beta T cells about two months after transplant. It was newly produced T cells that mostly accounted for T-cell counts and diversity one year after transplant. At day 60, the high TCRbeta diversity found in some patients originated from recipient T cells and thymic progenitors that had survived.

Unique molecular identifiers featured in how the TCRbeta library was prepared. TCRdb fed the PCR reads into MiXCR, producing one record per CDR3 protein. The sample consists of about 900,000 distinct CDR3 sequences, roughly 29% of them appearing once. This sequence originates from a boy under two years old who had a stem cell transplant for SCID, so the T cells may come from the graft donor. The sample consisted of PBMCs, mostly from graft donor cells, taken 360 days after TCRalphabeta/CD19-depleted stem cell transplant.

CDR3 region: CASSFFQGPNPPSSFPIDQETQYF. DNA of the CDR3: TGCGCCAGCAGCTTTTTCCAGGGGCCGAATCCTCCAAGCTCCTTTCCCATCGACCAAGAGACCCAGTACTTC. The chain links TRBV5-1 to TRBJ2-5; TRBD1 might be the D (6 bases). The CDR3 covers 24 residues. CDR1 and CDR2 from the germline V gene are SGHRS and YFSETQ. The V gene lost 2 bases and the J gene lost 0 bases, with 38 bases spanning the gap.